Below, 5 T cell receptor beta chains from the same sample are listed, as sequenced in a study of blood T cells in healthy people across ages. A second PCR, run for roughly 6 to 11 cycles, used a sample-barcoded 5' primer plus a J-beta primer mix. TCRdb re-analysed the 5' RACE reads in MiXCR, keeping a single row per CDR3 protein. The data show about 760,000 distinct CDR3 sequences, with more than 55% seen just once and around 25% held by the top ten. The sequenced sample consisted of blood. The receptors shown here come from a man in his forties in good health.

This clonotype was recorded a few times. The chain joins TRBV4-2 to TRBJ2-3; 8 bases line up with TRBD2. V shed 1 base, J shed 1 base, and the junction held 10 bases outside the gene matches. The CDR3 runs 18 residues. Per the germline V gene, CDR1 is LGHNA and CDR2 is YNFKEQ. In DNA, the CDR3 is TGTGCCAGCAGCCAAGTAACCGTCTGGCGGGGGGGCACAGATACGCAGTATTTT. Its translation: CASSQVTVWRGGTDTQYF.

The gene calls are TRBV4-1 and TRBJ2-3; 8 nucleotides match TRBD2. The CDR3 contains 16 residues. The ends lost 4 bases at V and 0 bases at J; junction bases unmatched: 6. Germline V gene sequence: CDR1 MGHRA, CDR2 YSYEKL. The CDR3 DNA is TGCGCCAGCAGCCTAAGCGGGGGACTAAGCACAGATACGCAGTATTTT. Translating it yields CASSLSGGLSTDTQYF.

The chain links TRBV12-3 or TRBV12-4 to TRBJ2-5, with TRBD2 identical over 9 bases. There are 19 residues in the CDR3. The trim removed 2 bases at V and 3 bases at J, leaving 16 bases unmatched. CDR3 nucleotides: TGTGCCAGCAGTTTAAGGAACCAGGGGCGGGGGGGCTTCAAAGAGACCCAGTACTTC. This codes for CASSLRNQGRGGFKETQYF.

The chain links TRBV15 to TRBJ1-2, with no clear D. V gave up 1 base and J gave up 4 bases, with 10 bases separating them. Germline CDR1 LNHNV, CDR2 YYDKDF (reference sequence). The CDR3 sequence is 14 residues long. CDR3 in DNA: TGTGCCACCAGCAGAGGGGGAGACGGCTATGGCTACACCTTC. Translation: CATSRGGDGYGYTF.

CDR3 residues: CASSDLGARGEQYF. CDR3 nucleotide sequence: TGTGCCAGCAGTGACTTAGGGGCACGGGGAGAGCAGTACTTC. J is TRBJ2-5 and V is TRBV7-6; D might be TRBD1 or TRBD2, each matching 5 bases. Germline CDR1 is SGHVS and CDR2 is FNYEAQ. The CDR3 consists of 14 residues. Deletions cut 6 bases from V and 11 bases from J, with 22 bases between.